The 13 T cell receptor beta chains below all came from one sample that was sequenced in a study of PD-L1 blockade in urothelial cancer (dated by TCRdb to between 2016 and 2019). Libraries were constructed by the immunoSEQ multiplex PCR assay. TCRdb took over this immuneACCESS table, retaining in-frame rearrangements with V and J assigned. Such tables are incomplete; in checked studies, under half of the missing clones stem from an unresolved V gene, and the remainder is unexplained. The sample profile shows about 36,000 clones; around 84% of them were found once. Approximately 10% of the sample is held by the ten biggest clonotypes. This sample's time point label indicates: peripheral blood 6 weeks after treatment start. Sequenced here: PBMCs, sampled around atezolizumab (anti-PD-L1) treatment. All receptors come from a man aged 35 to 55 with urothelial cancer.

The chain links TRBV7-8 to TRBJ2-7, with D perhaps matching TRBD1 (5 bases). Germline CDR1 is SGHVS and CDR2 is FQNEAQ. V was cut by 4 bases and J by 2 bases, with 12 bases left in between. CDR3 length equals 14 residues. CDR3 protein: CASSSRQPTYEQYF. DNA for the CDR3: TGTGCCAGCAGCTCACGACAGCCCACCTACGAGCAGTACTTC.

There are a few counts of this clone. An end of the junction differs from the germline gene, which may be a read error. The rearrangement links TRBV7-7 to TRBJ2-2, with a tentative D call TRBD2 (6 bases). The CDR3 runs 15 residues. CDR1 SSHAT and CDR2 FNYEAQ come from the germline V gene (reference sequence). The CDR3 spells CASRSSRGNTGELFF. CDR3 DNA: TGTGCTAGCAGATCCTCGCGGGGGAACACCGGGGAGCTGTTTTTT.

This clone has only one observation. J is TRBJ1-2 and V is TRBV6-4; D remains unclear. The CDR3 is 15 residues long. CDR1 is MRHNA, CDR2 SNTAGT, per germline. V lost 6 bases and J 4 bases, leaving 18 bases between the germline ends. The CDR3 loop is CASRPNLQALYGYTF. Written as DNA, the CDR3 is TGTGCCAGCAGGCCAAATCTTCAGGCCCTCTATGGCTACACCTTC.

The V and J genes are TRBV30 and TRBJ1-1, with TRBD1 identical over 8 bases. This CDR3 contains 13 residues. V shed 5 bases and J 0 bases; nucleotides not matched to a gene: 2. The germline CDR1 and CDR2 sequences are GTSNPN and SVGIG (reference sequence). DNA for the CDR3: TGTGCCTGGTGGACAGGGATGAACACTGAAGCTTTCTTT. It codes for CAWWTGMNTEAFF.

The chain carries TRBV5-4 and TRBJ2-1, with 15 positions matching TRBD2. V dropped 1 base and J dropped 9; count of bases not matched to a gene: 5. The CDR3 consists of 16 residues. In germline, CDR1 is SGHNT, CDR2 YYREEE (reference sequence). CDR3 residues: CASSLPGLAGGGEQFF. The CDR3 bases are TGTGCCAGCAGCTTGCCCGGACTAGCGGGAGGGGGTGAGCAGTTCTTC.

V is TRBV6-5 and J is TRBJ2-4, with D tentatively TRBD2 (5 bases). Germline V lookup: CDR1 MNHEY, CDR2 SVGAGI. V was trimmed by 7 bases and J by 0 bases, leaving 10 bases between them. CDR3 size: 14 residues. The CDR3 DNA follows: TGTGCCAGCACCTCCGGACTAGCCAAAAACATTCAGTACTTC. It specifies CASTSGLAKNIQYF.

V is TRBV7-3 and J is TRBJ2-1, with TRBD2 matching over 8 bases. CDR3 length: 17 amino acids. From germline, CDR1 is SGHTA and CDR2 FQGTGA. The V gene end was trimmed by 5 bases and the J gene end by 6 bases; junction bases not matched to a gene: 15. For the CDR3, the DNA is TGTGCCAGCAGCCCAACAACCCGGGTAGCGGGACGCAATGAGCAGTTCTTC. This codes for CASSPTTRVAGRNEQFF. The variable domain in full, with the rest retrieved from reference TRBV7-3 and TRBJ2-1, is GAGVSQTPSNKVTEKGKYVELRCDPISGHTALYWYRQSLGQGPEFLIYFQGTGAADDSGLPNDRFFAVRPEGSVSTLKIQRTERGDSAVYLCASSPTTRVAGRNEQFFGPGTRLTVL.

CDR3 sequence: CASRKGTKNIQYF. The CDR3 DNA follows: TGTGCCAGCAGAAAGGGGACCAAAAACATTCAGTACTTC. The chain joins TRBV25-1 to TRBJ2-4, with a tentative D call TRBD1 (5 bases). Germline lookup yields CDR1 MGHDK and CDR2 SYGVNS. V lost 6 bases, J lost 2 bases, and 8 bases lay in between. CDR3 length: 13 residues.

This clone appeared once. V gene TRBV7-8 combines with J gene TRBJ2-3, with TRBD1 matching 7 bases. The CDR3 extends over 15 amino acids. Germline values: CDR1 SGHVS, CDR2 FQNEAQ. Trimming at V came to 5 bases and at J to 0 bases, leaving 5 bases not matched to a gene. The CDR3 sequence is CASSEDRVSTDTQYF. The CDR3 coding sequence is TGTGCCAGCAGCGAAGACAGGGTCAGCACAGATACGCAGTATTTT. Full variable domain (outside the CDR3, taken from reference TRBV7-8 and TRBJ2-3): GAGVSQSPRYKVAKRGQDVALRCDPISGHVSLFWYQQALGQGPEFLTYFQNEAQLDKSGLPSDRFFAERPEGSVSTLKIQRTQQEDSAVYLCASSEDRVSTDTQYFGPGTRLTVL.

Only one count was recorded for this clone. The V call is TRBV18, the J call TRBJ2-4; perhaps TRBD2 as D (5 bases). The CDR3 has 14 residues. With 3 bases removed from V and 9 bases from J, the gap between germline ends came to 15 bases. Germline assignment: CDR1 KGHSH and CDR2 LQKENI. The CDR3: CASSPVPNEGIQYF. The CDR3 DNA sequence: TGTGCCAGCTCACCGGTCCCTAACGAGGGCATTCAGTACTTC.

The chain carries TRBV27 and TRBJ1-5; D not resolved. Deletions cut 10 bases from V and 0 bases from J, with 13 bases between. CDR1 and CDR2 (germline): MNHEY, SMNVEV (reference sequence). CDR3 size: 14 residues. Here the CDR3 reads CAIGEGYSNQPQHF. CDR3 nucleotides: TGTGCCATCGGGGAAGGGTATAGCAATCAGCCCCAGCATTTT.

V usage is TRBV7-2 and J usage is TRBJ2-7; 10 bases fit TRBD2. Trimming cost V 4 bases and J 2 bases; bases outside gene matches: 14. Germline CDR1 SGHTA, CDR2 FQGNSA. The CDR3 extends over 18 amino acids. The CDR3 bases are TGTGCCAGCAGCTCGCCTATAGGTAGCGGGAGGTGGCCCTACGAGCAGTACTTC. Protein sequence: CASSSPIGSGRWPYEQYF.

The chain uses TRBV19 and TRBJ2-2; D not certain. CDR1 LNHDA and CDR2 SQIVND come from the germline V gene (reference sequence). This CDR3 spans 14 amino acids. Between the trimmed V and J ends, which lost 3 bases and 4 bases, there was a span of 9 bases. The CDR3 region is CASSMVTTTGELFF. The DNA of the CDR3 is TGTGCCAGTAGTATGGTCACAACCACCGGGGAGCTGTTTTTT.